This TCR beta chain was observed in a study of shared clonotypes between healthy human individuals (dated by TCRdb to 2019 to 2021). For the study in its entirety: The cohort included three men and a couple of women between 18 and 49 years of age. For each donor, CD4 naive and CD4 memory were each run on three plates, CD8 naive on two plates, and CD8 memory on one plate. Per donor, leukapheresis produced somewhere between about 0.94 and 8.9 billion PBMCs. Blood TCR repertoires of about five healthy adults were deeply sequenced to estimate repertoire size and the extent of clonotype sharing between individuals. To increase sequencing depth and limit assay-specific biases, TCR repertoire library preparation and sequencing were carried out by different laboratories using diverse techniques. Overall results and qualifications from the work: Pairwise subsampling led to the expectation that sequencing depth would affect the degree of clonotype sharing among donors. Compared with non-shared clonotypes, the clonotypes found in all four sorted-subset donors had higher generation probabilities. Sampling was restricted to blood, and TCR repertoires in tissue are likely to differ from TCR repertoires in blood. Sharing across a few donors was observed for roughly 5.4% of naive CD4, less than 4% of naive CD8, about 2.5% of memory CD4, and about 0.38% of memory CD8 clonotypes. Larger estimated clonotype richness was generally found for naive subsets than for memory subsets. Because the study included only a small number of donors, the genetic and exposure-history diversity represented was limited. Incomplete sequencing was indicated by rarefaction of sorted-subset datasets, despite the large sequencing depth.

TCR CDR3 regions were amplified from genomic DNA by multiplex PCR using the deep immunoSEQ assay. For each cell subset, the extracted genomic DNA was distributed evenly across all wells of several immunoSEQ 96-well plates, and each plate served as one replicate. For sorted subsets, around 200 ng genomic DNA, equal to about 30,000 T cell genomes, was loaded into each replicate PCR. Purified libraries were measured with a Qubit 3.0 fluorometer, size-checked on a Bioanalyzer 2100, and measured again with the KAPA Library Quantification kit. Each immunoSEQ 96-well plate was sequenced on its own single-read 150-cycle Illumina NextSeq 550 flow cell. The paper's processing steps were these. Because the immunoSEQ output held only junctional sequences and lacked quality scores, the filtering could not match the filtering applied to full-length reads. Sequences were annotated with PyIR, a Python wrapper for IgBLAST v1.9, using IMGT germline references to assign V/J genes and CDR3. Reads were removed for weak V/J assignments (E-value above 1e-6), missing CDR3, stop codons, out-of-frame junctions, or ambiguous translated residues. V3J clonotypes were defined as sequences sharing an identical inferred V gene, J gene, and CDR3 amino acid sequence. Percentage overlap between repertoires was calculated by dividing the number of shared unique clonotypes by the size of the smaller repertoire. RTK rarefaction, the Chao1 estimator, and Recon v2.1 estimates of unobserved clonotypes were used to assess repertoire richness. For all TCRbeta clonotypes obtained by the gDNA method from four donors, generation probabilities were computed with OLGA. TCRdb mirrors the immuneACCESS table, restricted to in-frame sequences. Some clones are absent from its copies; in checked studies, under half trace to an unresolved V gene, and the reason for the others is unknown. V and J calls and clone size are those listed in that table; D and trimming were worked out from the DNA. This sample comprises more than 1 million clones, around three quarters of them detected only once. The ten largest account for approximately 0.5% of the sample.

The donors were healthy, HIV-negative adults who had no recently reported acute infections or vaccinations. Every donor was a Caucasian adult living in Nashville, Tennessee, USA. CD4+ T cells were enriched by magnetic negative selection, after which naive cells were positively selected on CD45RA and the negative fraction was taken as the memory subset. Blood was collected by leukapheresis, and PBMCs were isolated by Ficoll-Histopaque density gradient centrifugation and then cryopreserved in liquid nitrogen vapor phase. Analytical flow cytometry was used to check the purity and quantity of each magnetically sorted T cell population. Genomic DNA was isolated from each sorted fraction and quantified by UV absorbance on a Nanodrop 2000c. The trim is 6 bases for V and 7 bases for J, with a gap of 13 bases between the germline ends. According to the germline V gene (reference sequence), CDR1 reads SEHNR and CDR2 reads FQNEAQ. The CDR3 has 13 amino acids, counting the end cysteine and phenylalanine. The only DNA kept is the CDR3, 39 bases in frame from the first base.

To note about this clone: It lacks a known antigen. The record has no base qualities; no much larger clone is one base away. Within the sample, other DNA sequences also encode this same CDR3.

This TCR came from a man between 18 and 29 years old in good health. Some clones in this sample may be carry-over from other donors' samples. In this chain, TRBV7-9 is recombined with TRBJ2-1, with a tentative D call of TRBD1 or TRBD2, each matching 5 bases. Sequences were obtained from memory CD4+ T cells from PBMCs. The cell subset or site label, as the study defines it: CD45RA-negative fraction. The CDR3 corresponds to CASRLAGYNEQFF. The DNA reads as follows: TGTGCCAGCAGGCTAGCAGGGTATAATGAGCAGTTCTTC. Here the CDR3 is joined to the reference TRBV7-9 and TRBJ2-1 genes, and the full variable domain is: DTGVSQNPRHKITKRGQNVTFRCDPISEHNRLYWYRQTLGQGPEFLTYFQNEAQLEKSRLLSDRFSAERPKGSFSTLEIQRTEQGDSAMYLCASRLAGYNEQFFGPGTRLTVL.